This T cell receptor beta chain came from a study of early T cells in non-severe SARS-CoV-2 infection. Regarding the study as a whole: Anti-spike CD8 responses were favored by VDJdb matching, which missed private and CD4 specificities.

There are a few counts of this clonotype. What it binds is unknown. Trimming shortened V by 1 base and J by 5 bases, and 12 bases separated the two germline ends. The CDR3 runs to 14 residues. Attachment of unique molecular identifiers to individual cDNA molecules was performed. TCRdb itself ran the 5' RACE reads through MiXCR, one entry per CDR3 protein. This sample has around 30,000 distinct CDR3 sequences, with around 4.2% found just once. Input material: whole blood. This receptor was taken from an adult who was a healthcare worker with PCR-confirmed SARS-CoV-2 infection or an uninfected control (not recorded which). The chain uses TRBV12-3 or TRBV12-4 and TRBJ2-7; maybe TRBD2 (5 bases). In DNA form, the CDR3 reads TGTGCCAGCAGTTTAGGCAACCCCGGGAACGAGCAGTACTTC. Protein sequence: CASSLGNPGNEQYF.